One and the same sample provided the 2 T cell receptor beta chains below, sequenced in a study of OX40 agonist ivuxolimab in advanced cancers. The library came from the immunoSEQ multiplex PCR assay. Imported from immuneACCESS, the table was reduced by TCRdb to in-frame sequences with V and J called. These copies leave out some clones; in studies compared against another copy, an unresolved V gene accounts for under half, and the cause of the remainder is not known. For this sample the table gives 95,000 or so clones, of which 70% to 90% were detected only once. The ten largest clones capture 3.8% of the sample. The specimen was CD4+ or CD8+ T cells sorted from blood, collected in a trial of the OX40 agonist ivuxolimab. Source of these receptors: an adult with an advanced solid tumor such as melanoma, head and neck, liver or kidney cancer.

The gene calls are TRBV6-6 and TRBJ1-5; D is uncertain. The CDR3 extends over 13 amino acids. V was cut by 7 bases and J by 0 bases, with 7 bases left in between. Germline V gives CDR1 MNHNY, CDR2 SVGAGI (reference sequence). The CDR3 is CASKADSNQPQHF. CDR3 nucleotide sequence: TGTGCCAGCAAGGCGGATAGCAATCAGCCCCAGCATTTT.

This chain joins TRBV7-2 and TRBJ2-1; 9 bases fit TRBD2. CDR3 length equals 16 residues. The V and J ends lost 5 bases and 4 bases, in that order; junction bases with no gene match: 9. Germline assignment: CDR1 SGHTA and CDR2 FQGNSA. In DNA form, the CDR3 reads TGTGCCAGCAGCCCTTCTTCGGCGGGAGGGTACAATGAGCAGTTCTTC. It is translated as CASSPSSAGGYNEQFF. Variable domain in full (rest from reference TRBV7-2 and TRBJ2-1): GAGVSQSPSNKVTEKGKDVELRCDPISGHTALYWYRQSLGQGLEFLIYFQGNSAPDKSGLPSDRFSAERTGGSVSTLTIQRTQQEDSAVYLCASSPSSAGGYNEQFFGPGTRLTVL.